This T cell receptor (beta chain) was recovered during a study of blood T cell repertoires in COVID-19. Study context: Samples of COVID-19 (acute and convalescent) were obtained from the United States, Italy and Spain. Sample material is recorded as cDNA or gDNA derived from T cells, B-cell-depleted T cells, or PBMCs.

The CDR3 totals 15 residues. The trim removed 6 bases at V and 2 bases at J, leaving 7 bases unmatched. Germline lookup yields CDR1 MNHEY and CDR2 SVGAGI. Some clones are missing from TCRdb's copy, which holds only in-frame ones; the method was immunoSEQ multiplex PCR. Altogether approximately 140,000 clones are present, around 87% being singletons, with the ten largest covering 4% to 5%. The gene calls are TRBV6-5 and TRBJ1-1; 9 nucleotides align to TRBD1. The sequenced sample consisted of peripheral blood. The clonotype originates from a woman aged 55-69 years with active or convalescent COVID-19. CDR3 nucleotides: TGTGCCAGCAGCTGGGGACAGGGTTCAAACACTGAAGCTTTCTTT. It encodes CASSWGQGSNTEAFF.